This T cell receptor (beta chain) was retrieved from a study of blood T cell repertoires in COVID-19. On the study more broadly: Spain, Italy and the United States supplied samples that represented acute and convalescent COVID-19.

Produced via immunoSEQ multiplex PCR; TCRdb's table is partial and in-frame only. The data hold about 220,000 clones, with around 88% observed a single time. Trimming removed 4 bases at V and 5 bases at J, with 11 bases between. The length of the CDR3 is 13 residues. Germline assignment: CDR1 MNHEY and CDR2 SMNVEV (reference sequence). V and J are TRBV27 and TRBJ2-5; D possibly corresponds to TRBD1 (6 bases). This receptor was identified in a woman between 50 and 59 years old with acute COVID-19. The sequenced material came from PBMCs or T cells enriched from blood (not recorded which). The CDR3: CASSSLGAETQYF. The DNA for the CDR3 is TGTGCCAGCAGTTCCTTGGGGGCCGAGACCCAGTACTTC.